The T cell receptor (beta chain) described here comes from a study of T cell responses to AZD1222 COVID-19 vaccine. Study at large: Analysis merged second doses at about 4 or about 12 weeks. Whole-study findings and limits: The donor group comprised mostly white British people and more females; the analysis possibly underestimated clonal diversity.

TCRdb's copy holds only in-frame clones and misses some; the assay was immunoSEQ multiplex PCR. The table records fewer than 120,000 clones, about 85% of them present only once. This CDR3 comprises 15 residues. V trimming: 4 bases; J trimming: 3 bases; junction bases outside the gene matches: 6. CDR1 is MNHGY, CDR2 SVAAGI, per germline. Notes on this clone: Its antigen remains unidentified.

The rearrangement uses TRBV6-9 and TRBJ2-7; 10 nucleotides match TRBD1. Sequencing used peripheral blood, obtained on day 0 of AZD1222 vaccination. The TCR was taken from an adult in good health. This chain's CDR3 is CASSSSDRGVYEQYF. CDR3 nucleotides: TGTGCCAGCAGTTCGTCGGACAGGGGGGTCTACGAGCAGTACTTC.